The T cell receptor (beta chain) under discussion was sequenced for a study of regulatory T cells in long-lasting Graves disease. In the study overall: By definition, persistent Graves' disease involved antithyroid drugs for over 5 years alongside positive TSH receptor antibodies.

With V trimmed by 5 bases and J by 8 bases, 7 bases remained unmatched. The CDR3 spans 16 residues. Looked up from germline, CDR1 is MDHEN and CDR2 is SYDVKM. The TCR beta library used iRepertoire HTBI primers with Arm-PCR amplification of CDR3. TCRdb re-analysed the multiplex PCR reads in MiXCR, keeping a single row per CDR3 protein. The table shows fewer than 600,000 distinct CDR3 sequences, with 20% to 25% occurring only once. At least ten counts were recorded for this clonotype. Time point of the sample: persistent/refractory GD, antithyroid drugs over 5 years with positive TRAb. Extracted PBMC RNA gave rise to the TCR library.

V gene TRBV28 combines with J gene TRBJ2-4; the match to TRBD2 covers 15 bases. The clonotype originates from a female donor with Graves disease. Sample: peripheral blood mononuclear cells (PBMCs), taken when the disease was refractory, from a patient treated with antithyroid drugs. Here the CDR3 reads CASSPRTSGGGDIQYF. As DNA, the CDR3 is TGTGCCAGCAGTCCCCGGACTAGCGGGGGGGGGGACATTCAGTACTTC.